The 27 T cell receptor beta chains listed next were all sequenced from one sample in a study of T cells after yellow fever vaccination. TCRdb reprocessed the 5' RACE reads via MiXCR and lists one record per CDR3 protein. The sample lists around 530,000 distinct CDR3 sequences; roughly a sixth were seen once. The material was PBMCs, obtained 5 days after the first yellow fever vaccination. Receptor source: a man aged 18 to 30 who received the YFV17D yellow fever vaccine.

This clonotype was counted only a few times. The rearrangement links TRBV18 to TRBJ1-5; D gene ambiguous. Trimming removed 3 bases at V and 3 bases at J, with 9 bases between. The CDR3 has 14 residues. Germline CDR1 is KGHSH and CDR2 is LQKENI. The CDR3 protein is CASSPAGYNQPQHF. The CDR3 bases are TGTGCCAGCTCACCTGCGGGGTACAATCAGCCCCAGCATTTT.

The sample holds a few counts of this clonotype. The rearrangement uses TRBV12-3 or TRBV12-4 and TRBJ2-7; 10 bases fit TRBD1. The trim removed 6 bases at V and 4 bases at J, leaving 6 bases unmatched. The CDR3 consists of 14 residues. The CDR3 region has the DNA TGTGCCAGCAGCAAGGACAGGGGGATATACGAGCAGTACTTC. Its translation: CASSKDRGIYEQYF.

V usage is TRBV24-1 and J usage is TRBJ2-3; no definite D call. The CDR3 covers 15 residues. V was clipped by 4 bases and J by 4 bases, with 14 bases between them. In germline, CDR1 is KGHDR, CDR2 SFDVKD. The CDR3 DNA follows: TGTGCCACCAGTGACACGTCGAACGCCCCAGATACGCAGTATTTT. Encoded protein: CATSDTSNAPDTQYF.

The rearrangement joins TRBV29-1 to TRBJ2-3; tentative D call: TRBD2 (6 bases). The CDR3 has 13 amino acids. V was trimmed by 7 bases and J by 1 base, leaving 12 bases between them. CDR1 and CDR2 from the germline V gene are SQVTM and ANQGSEA. CDR3 DNA sequence: TGCAGCGGTATCGGGAGCCGCACAGATACGCAGTATTTT. This translates into CSGIGSRTDTQYF.

This clonotype has more than one count but fewer than ten. This chain connects TRBV7-2 to TRBJ1-1, with 9 bases that match TRBD1. V was clipped by 3 bases and J by 10 bases; unmatched bases: 6. This CDR3 comprises 13 residues. Germline-derived CDR1 and CDR2 are SGHTA and FQGNSA. CDR3 in DNA: TGTGCCAGCAGCTTTCCCGGGACAGGGCTAGCTTTCTTT. This translates into CASSFPGTGLAFF.

This clonotype appeared a few times. The chain uses TRBV5-1 and TRBJ1-2, with 10 positions matching TRBD1. The CDR3 spans 15 residues. The V and J ends lost 4 bases and 6 bases, in that order; junction bases with no gene match: 9. Germline V gives CDR1 SGHRS, CDR2 YFSETQ. DNA for the CDR3: TGCGCCAGCAGCCCTACGGGACAGGGGAACCATGGCTACACCTTC. Translation: CASSPTGQGNHGYTF.

The chain carries TRBV6-5 and TRBJ1-4; D unclear. The CDR3 totals 16 residues. V shed 2 bases and J shed 0 bases, with 10 bases lying between them. Germline CDR1 MNHEY, CDR2 SVGAGI. The CDR3 region has the DNA TGTGCCAGCAGTTACCTCAGTGTTGCAACTAATGAAAAACTGTTTTTT. Translated: CASSYLSVATNEKLFF.

The chain combines TRBV12-3 or TRBV12-4 with TRBJ1-5; no clear D. Between the trimmed V and J ends, which lost 7 bases and 4 bases, there was a span of 14 bases. This CDR3 region has 14 residues. The DNA for the CDR3 is TGTGCCAGCACCGTGGCCTTCCGGAATCAGCCCCAGCATTTT. This translates into CASTVAFRNQPQHF.

The V call is TRBV6-2 or TRBV6-3, the J call TRBJ2-3; no reliable D call. Deletions cut 5 bases from V and 6 bases from J, with 6 bases between. This CDR3 contains 11 residues. Per the germline V gene, CDR1 is MNHEY and CDR2 is SVGEGT. The CDR3 nucleotides are TGTGCCAGCAGTAATTGGGATACGCAGTATTTT. This encodes CASSNWDTQYF.

There are a few counts of this clonotype. The chain joins TRBV6-5 to TRBJ1-2; D is possibly TRBD1 (5 bases). The CDR3 length is 16 residues. The germline V and J ends were trimmed by 0 bases and 5 bases, with 16 bases remaining between them. Germline V gene data show CDR1 as MNHEY and CDR2 as SVGAGI. This CDR3 is CASSYSGTAGTYGYTF. CDR3 bases: TGTGCCAGCAGTTACTCAGGGACCGCGGGAACGTATGGCTACACCTTC.

V gene TRBV5-4 combines with J gene TRBJ2-1; D may be TRBD1 (7 bases). In germline, CDR1 is SGHNT, CDR2 YYREEE (reference sequence). This CDR3 contains 14 residues. Deletions cut 3 bases from V and 8 bases from J, with 15 bases between. This chain's CDR3 is CASSSQGGDDEQFF. The DNA for the CDR3 is TGTGCCAGCAGCTCCCAGGGGGGAGACGATGAGCAGTTCTTC.

The J gene is TRBJ2-4, the V gene TRBV7-2, with no clear D. CDR1 and CDR2 from the germline V gene are SGHTA and FQGNSA. Trimming removed 2 bases at V and 9 bases at J, with 14 bases between. This CDR3 has 14 residues. The CDR3 sequence is CASSLSALRPIQYF. CDR3 bases: TGTGCCAGCAGCTTATCAGCACTCCGCCCCATTCAGTACTTC.

The V and J genes are TRBV7-2 and TRBJ2-5; 8 bases are a match to TRBD2. This CDR3 has 14 amino acids. Germline loops: CDR1 SGHTA, CDR2 FQGNSA. After removal of 5 bases from V and 5 bases from J, the junction contained 7 bases not matched to a gene. CDR3 amino acids: CASSLKRGMETQYF. CDR3 sequence (DNA): TGTGCCAGCAGCCTTAAGCGGGGGATGGAGACCCAGTACTTC. The complete variable domain, with remaining parts taken from reference TRBV7-2 and TRBJ2-5, reads GAGVSQSPSNKVTEKGKDVELRCDPISGHTALYWYRQSLGQGLEFLIYFQGNSAPDKSGLPSDRFSAERTGGSVSTLTIQRTQQEDSAVYLCASSLKRGMETQYFGPGTRLLVL.

The chain joins TRBV29-1 to TRBJ1-1; 7 nucleotides line up with TRBD1. This CDR3 spans 12 amino acids. V trimming: 7 bases; J trimming: 1 base; junction bases outside the gene matches: 3. Germline CDR1 and CDR2: SQVTM and ANQGSEA. The CDR3 protein is CSGWTGNTEAFF. The CDR3 DNA reads TGCAGCGGCTGGACAGGGAACACTGAAGCTTTCTTT. The entire variable domain, with the rest obtained from reference TRBV29-1 and TRBJ1-1, is as follows: SAVISQKPSRDICQRGTSLTIQCQVDSQVTMMFWYRQQPGQSLTLIATANQGSEATYESGFVIDKFPISRPNLTFSTLTVSNMSPEDSSIYLCSGWTGNTEAFFGQGTRLTVV.

This clonotype has a handful of counts. V and J are TRBV4-1 and TRBJ2-7; 8 positions agree with TRBD2. The CDR3 has 15 residues. Looked up from germline, CDR1 is MGHRA and CDR2 is YSYEKL. With 0 bases clipped from V and 1 base from J, the junction kept 2 bases outside the gene matches. CDR3 residues: CASSQDRGGSYEQYF. The CDR3 DNA reads as TGCGCCAGCAGCCAAGACCGGGGGGGGTCCTACGAGCAGTACTTC.

The CDR3 DNA reads as TGTGCCAGCAGTTACTTCGCCATAGGGGACTATGGCTACACCTTC. This sequence encodes CASSYFAIGDYGYTF. V usage is TRBV6-2 or TRBV6-3 and J usage is TRBJ1-2, with TRBD1 as a possible D gene (5 bases). Germline CDR1 is MNHEY and CDR2 is SVGEGT. V was trimmed by 1 base and J by 3 bases, leaving 12 bases between them. The CDR3 length is 15 residues.

The CDR3 nucleotides read TGTGCCACCAGCAGAGATTTGGGGTTGGGCGAAGCTTTCTTT. This codes for CATSRDLGLGEAFF. V gene TRBV15 combines with J gene TRBJ1-1; D is undetermined. The CDR3 covers 14 residues. The V gene lost 0 bases and the J gene lost 8 bases, with 13 bases spanning the gap. Germline CDR1 LNHNV, CDR2 YYDKDF (reference sequence).

V usage is TRBV10-3 and J usage is TRBJ1-5, with D maybe TRBD1 (6 bases). CDR3 length: 16 amino acids. The germline V gene encodes CDR1 ENHRY and CDR2 SYGVKD. Trimming took 0 bases from V and 0 from J, leaving 9 bases between them. The CDR3 is CAISESTGYSNQPQHF. The CDR3 DNA is TGTGCCATCAGTGAGTCTACAGGGTATAGCAATCAGCCCCAGCATTTT.

The V and J genes are TRBV5-1 and TRBJ1-2; unclear D gene. Per the germline V gene, CDR1 is SGHRS and CDR2 is YFSETQ. The CDR3 is made up of 13 amino acids. V was trimmed by 4 bases and J by 2 bases, leaving 9 bases between them. Here the CDR3 DNA reads TGCGCCAGCAGCGAGACGGAAAACTATGGCTACACCTTC. Protein product: CASSETENYGYTF.

This clonotype was seen many times. The chain couples TRBV4-3 to TRBJ2-1, with 9 bases matching TRBD2. In germline, CDR1 is LGHNA, CDR2 YSLEER. V lost 0 bases, J lost 10 bases, and 7 bases stayed unmatched. CDR3 length: 15 amino acids. The CDR3 sequence: CASSQEAGGVREQFF. The CDR3 DNA reads TGCGCCAGCAGCCAAGAGGCGGGGGGGGTTCGAGAGCAGTTCTTC.

The chain recombines TRBV6-2 or TRBV6-3 with TRBJ1-1; D remains ambiguous. In germline, CDR1 is MNHEY, CDR2 SVGEGT. The CDR3 loop spans 14 amino acids. Trimming stripped 2 bases from V and 2 bases from J, with 9 bases between. The CDR3 spells CASSYLGRNTEAFF. The CDR3 DNA is TGTGCCAGCAGTTACCTCGGACGAAACACTGAAGCTTTCTTT.

The gene calls are TRBV6-5 and TRBJ1-5, with TRBD1 matching 9 bases. Trimming cost V 4 bases and J 6 bases; bases outside gene matches: 4. Germline CDR1 and CDR2: MNHEY and SVGAGI. The CDR3 consists of 14 residues. The CDR3 loop is CASSFRQGVQPQHF. As DNA, the CDR3 is TGTGCCAGCAGTTTTCGACAGGGGGTTCAGCCCCAGCATTTT.

The chain carries TRBV7-2 and TRBJ1-2; D gene ambiguous. Trimming cost V 5 bases and J 4 bases, with 17 bases left between them. The length of the CDR3 is 15 residues. The V gene's germline CDR1 is SGHTA and CDR2 FQGNSA. The CDR3 spells CASSGFSSGSYGYTF. In DNA form, the CDR3 reads TGTGCCAGCAGCGGGTTTAGCAGTGGGTCCTATGGCTACACCTTC.

V and J are TRBV2 and TRBJ1-1; 10 nucleotides agree with TRBD1. There are 16 residues in the CDR3. The germline V gene has CDR1 SNHLY and CDR2 FYNNEI. V was pared by 6 bases and J by 0 bases, with 7 bases of the junction left unmatched. CDR3 protein: CASRAKGQGMNTEAFF. CDR3 DNA sequence: TGTGCCAGCAGAGCTAAGGGACAGGGGATGAACACTGAAGCTTTCTTT.

This clonotype was recorded at least ten times. The rearrangement links TRBV6-2 or TRBV6-3 to TRBJ1-5; tentatively, D is TRBD1 (5 bases). Germline CDR1 is MNHEY and CDR2 is SVGEGT. CDR3 length: 16 residues. The ends were cut back, 5 bases at V and 1 base at J, with 15 bases in the middle. The CDR3 bases are TGTGCCAGCAGTCAGATACACGGGGCGAGCAATCAGCCCCAGCATTTT. It codes for CASSQIHGASNQPQHF.

CDR3 residues: CASSLTGEIDTQYF. The CDR3 bases are TGCGCCAGCAGCTTGACAGGGGAGATAGATACGCAGTATTTT. V gene TRBV5-1 combines with J gene TRBJ2-3; the match to TRBD1 covers 7 bases. Germline lookup yields CDR1 SGHRS and CDR2 YFSETQ. J gave up 5 bases and V 1 base, and 4 bases lay outside the gene matches. The CDR3 has 14 amino acids.

This chain links TRBV4-2 with TRBJ2-5; TRBD2 might be the D (6 bases). Germline-derived CDR1 and CDR2 are LGHNA and YNFKEQ. Trimming removed 3 bases from V and 2 bases from J, with 16 bases in between. The CDR3 is 16 residues long. Here the CDR3 DNA reads TGTGCCAGCAGCCATGAACCTGCGGCGGGGCAAGAGACCCAGTACTTC. Its translation is CASSHEPAAGQETQYF.